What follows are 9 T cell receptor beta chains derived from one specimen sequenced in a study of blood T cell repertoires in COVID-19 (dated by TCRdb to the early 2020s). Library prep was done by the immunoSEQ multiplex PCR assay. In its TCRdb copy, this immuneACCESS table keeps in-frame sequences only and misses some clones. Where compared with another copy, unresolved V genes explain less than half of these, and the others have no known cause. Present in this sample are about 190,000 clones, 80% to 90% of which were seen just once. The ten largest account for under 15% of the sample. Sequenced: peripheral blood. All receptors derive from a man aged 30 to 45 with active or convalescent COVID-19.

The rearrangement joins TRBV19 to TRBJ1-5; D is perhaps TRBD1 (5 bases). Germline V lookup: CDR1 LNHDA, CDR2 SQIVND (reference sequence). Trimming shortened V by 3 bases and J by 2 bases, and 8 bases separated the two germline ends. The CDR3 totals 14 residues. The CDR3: CASSIQTGNQPQHF. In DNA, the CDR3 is TGTGCCAGTAGTATCCAGACAGGCAATCAGCCCCAGCATTTT.

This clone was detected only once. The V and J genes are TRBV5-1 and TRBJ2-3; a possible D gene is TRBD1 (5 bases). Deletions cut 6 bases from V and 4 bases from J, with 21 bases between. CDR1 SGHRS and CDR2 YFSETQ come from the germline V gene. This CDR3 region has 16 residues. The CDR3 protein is CASTPGTGLGPDTQYF. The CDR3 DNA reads TGCGCCAGCACCCCTGGTACAGGCCTGGGCCCAGATACGCAGTATTTT.

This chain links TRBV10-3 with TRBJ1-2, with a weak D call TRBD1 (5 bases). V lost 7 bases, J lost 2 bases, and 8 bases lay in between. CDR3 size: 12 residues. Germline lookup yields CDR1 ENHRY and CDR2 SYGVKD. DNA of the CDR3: TGTGCCATCAAGGAGGGGAACTATGGCTACACCTTC. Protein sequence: CAIKEGNYGYTF.

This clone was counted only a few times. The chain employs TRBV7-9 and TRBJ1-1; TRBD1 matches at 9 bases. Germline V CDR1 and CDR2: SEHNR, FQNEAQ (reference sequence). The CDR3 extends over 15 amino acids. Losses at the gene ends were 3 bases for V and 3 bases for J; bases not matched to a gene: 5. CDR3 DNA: TGTGCCAGCAGCTTGGGACAGGGAAGTCACACTGAAGCTTTCTTT. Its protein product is CASSLGQGSHTEAFF.

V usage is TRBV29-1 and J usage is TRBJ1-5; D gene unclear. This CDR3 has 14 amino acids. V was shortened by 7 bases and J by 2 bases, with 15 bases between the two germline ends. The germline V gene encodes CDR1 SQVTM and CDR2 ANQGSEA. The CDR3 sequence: CSARSGVGNQPQHF. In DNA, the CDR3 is TGCAGCGCCCGTTCCGGGGTCGGCAATCAGCCCCAGCATTTT.

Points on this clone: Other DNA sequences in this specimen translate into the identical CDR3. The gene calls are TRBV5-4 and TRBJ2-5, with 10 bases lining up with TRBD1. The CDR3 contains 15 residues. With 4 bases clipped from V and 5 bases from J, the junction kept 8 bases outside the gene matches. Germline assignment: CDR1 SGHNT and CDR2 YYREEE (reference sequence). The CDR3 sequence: CASSLPGQGLETQYF. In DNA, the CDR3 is TGTGCCAGCAGCCTCCCGGGACAGGGGTTGGAGACCCAGTACTTC.

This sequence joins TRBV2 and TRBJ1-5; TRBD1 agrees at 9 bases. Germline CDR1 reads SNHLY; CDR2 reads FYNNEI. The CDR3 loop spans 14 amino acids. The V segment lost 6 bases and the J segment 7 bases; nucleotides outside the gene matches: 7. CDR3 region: CASSGGTGRQPQHF. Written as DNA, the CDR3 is TGTGCCAGCAGCGGAGGGACAGGGAGGCAGCCCCAGCATTTT.

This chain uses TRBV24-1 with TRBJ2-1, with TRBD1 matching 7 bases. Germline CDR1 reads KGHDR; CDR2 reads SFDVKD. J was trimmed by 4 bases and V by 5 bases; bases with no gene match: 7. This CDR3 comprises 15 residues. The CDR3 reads CATSGRQGAYNEQFF. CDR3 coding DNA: TGTGCCACCAGTGGTAGACAGGGAGCTTACAATGAGCAGTTCTTC.

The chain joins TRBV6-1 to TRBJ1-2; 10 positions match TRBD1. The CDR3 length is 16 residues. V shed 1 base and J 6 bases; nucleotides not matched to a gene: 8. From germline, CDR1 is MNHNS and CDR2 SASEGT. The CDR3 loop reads CASSEDGGQGSDGYTF. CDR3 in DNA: TGTGCCAGCAGTGAAGATGGGGGACAGGGGTCCGATGGCTACACCTTC.